The entry that follows covers one T cell receptor (beta chain) sequence. Antigen unknown. TCRdb analysed the 5' RACE reads with MiXCR anew, one entry per CDR3 protein. The table lists roughly 310,000 distinct CDR3 sequences, 8.5% to 10% of them singletons. The data were taken from a study of T cells after yellow fever vaccination. In the study overall: Fractions containing few cells were prepared with SMART-Seq v4 Ultra Low Input. Points from the study as a whole: Post-booster repertoires contained most primary-vaccination clones again (about 96% CD4, 88% CD8).

The ends lost 3 bases at V and 5 bases at J; junction bases unmatched: 11. There are 16 residues in the CDR3. The V gene's germline CDR1 is SGHRS and CDR2 YFSETQ. Here the sequenced sample was PBMCs, taken on the day of the first yellow fever vaccination. The chain employs TRBV5-1 and TRBJ2-1; 7 nucleotides match TRBD2. The source is a man aged 18 to 29 who received the YFV17D yellow fever vaccine. DNA of the CDR3: TGCGCCAGCAGCTCCGAAGCGGGGCTGGGAGACAATGAGCAGTTCTTC. This codes for CASSSEAGLGDNEQFF.